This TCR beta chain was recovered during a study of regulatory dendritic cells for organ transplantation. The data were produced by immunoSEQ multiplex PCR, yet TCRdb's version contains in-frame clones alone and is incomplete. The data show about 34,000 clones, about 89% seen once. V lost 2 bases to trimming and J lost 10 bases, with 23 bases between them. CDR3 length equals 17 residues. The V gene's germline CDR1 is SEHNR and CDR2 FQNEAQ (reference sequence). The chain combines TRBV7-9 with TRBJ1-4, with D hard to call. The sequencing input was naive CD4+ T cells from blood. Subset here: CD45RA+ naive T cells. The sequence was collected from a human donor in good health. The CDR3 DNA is TGTGCCAGCAGCTTAATTCAGGCTGGCCAAAAGACTCCAAAACTGTTTTTT. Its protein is CASSLIQAGQKTPKLFF.